This TCR beta chain is drawn from a study of cytomegalovirus exposure and HLA in healthy donors. As to this clone: The antigen is unknown.

Study results and caveats: HLA restriction was apparent for most CMV-associated TCR beta chains in a later analysis. According to the study, roughly 180 TCR beta chains were cytomegalovirus-associated. A later analysis, which compared TCR beta chains of equal frequency, found the HLA-associated ones more clonally expanded.

PCR primers comprised 60 Vbeta and 13 Jbeta primers. Generated by immunoSEQ multiplex PCR, the TCRdb table keeps only in-frame clones and is missing some. The data contain over 100,000 clones, around 65% of them seen just once; the ten biggest clones take up approximately 1.4%. The material sequenced was PBMCs. This receptor was taken from a man between 18 and 35 years old in good health and CMV-seronegative.

Written as DNA, the CDR3 is TGCGCCAGCAGCCAAGTTGAGCGGTCGAGGAGAGGCTACACCTTC. Its protein is CASSQVERSRRGYTF. The chain couples TRBV4-1 to TRBJ1-2; unclear D gene. Trimming pared 1 base from V and 8 bases from J, leaving 17 bases between. Germline lookup yields CDR1 MGHRA and CDR2 YSYEKL. There are 15 residues in the CDR3.